The entry below gives a single TCR beta chain sequence along with its context. Its antigen target is currently unknown. Base qualities are missing; no much larger clone stands one base away. V is shortened by 4 bases, J by 6 bases, and the region joining them spans 17 bases. Counted from cysteine to phenylalanine, this CDR3 has 14 amino acids. Here the CDR3 DNA is all that survives: 42 bases in frame from base 1. The germline V gene specifies SGHRS as CDR1 and YFSETQ as CDR2. The entry originates in a study of T cell changes during pregnancy in multiple sclerosis (dated by TCRdb to between 2018 and 2020). For the study in its entirety: The study looked at changes in the T cell repertoire across pregnancy in women with multiple sclerosis.

Library construction relied on the immunoSEQ multiplex PCR assay. TCRdb obtained this table from immuneACCESS and retained in-frame rearrangements with V and J assigned. These tables miss some clones; where compared with another copy, unresolved V genes account for less than half of the shortfall, and the remainder is unexplained. A total of some 70,000 clones appear in this sample, 88% of them only once. In total, the top ten clones hold approximately 3.4% of the sample. Here the sequenced sample was peripheral blood, taken before pregnancy. The chain was built from TRBV5-1 and TRBJ2-7; no D gene is confidently identified. The clonotype was recovered from a female donor with multiple sclerosis, enrolled in a pregnancy study. Here the CDR3 is given as CASSRIPTNSEQYF. Read as DNA, the sequence is TGCGCCAGCAGCCGTATACCTACAAACAGCGAGCAGTACTTC. With the rest looked up from the reference TRBV5-1 and TRBJ2-7 genes rather than sequenced, the full variable domain is KAGVTQTPRYLIKTRGQQVTLSCSPISGHRSVSWYQQTPGQGLQFLFEYFSETQRNKGNFPGRFSGRQFSNSRSEMNVSTLELGDSALYLCASSRIPTNSEQYFGPGTRLTVT.